This is a list of T cell receptor beta chains from one sample in a study of Ad26.COV2.S vaccination and SARS-CoV-2 variants. Produced via immunoSEQ multiplex PCR; TCRdb's table is partial and in-frame only. The sample has 300,000 to 400,000 clones, around 90% seen once. The source material was peripheral blood, sampled in a trial of Ad26.COV2.S vaccine versus placebo. These receptors all come from a person between 18 and 65 years old who received the Ad26.COV2.S COVID-19 vaccine or a placebo. Each CDR3 is given with its conserved first and last residue. The D gene is left open where the match is weak. Size values are once, few and many counts, or a class for expanded clones, and some rows have none.

V gene	clone size	D gene	J gene	CDR3 DNA	CDR3 protein
TRBV7-2	NA	NA	TRBJ1-6	TGTGCCAGCAGCTTGGCAGGGCGTAATTCACCCCTCCACTTT	CASSLAGRNSPLHF
TRBV6-5	NA	NA	TRBJ1-1	TGTGCCAGCAGTTACTACACGAACACTGAAGCTTTCTTT	CASSYYTNTEAFF
TRBV19	NA	NA	TRBJ1-5	TGTGCCAGTAGTATAAGGGCAGATTCAGGCAATCAGCCCCAGCATTTT	CASSIRADSGNQPQHF
TRBV7-6	NA	NA	TRBJ2-1	TGTGCCAGCAGCTTAGCCGCTAGTGGGGGCAATGAGCAGTTCTTC	CASSLAASGGNEQFF
TRBV2	NA	NA	TRBJ1-6	TGTGCCAGCAGTGGGGACCCTAATTCACCCCTCCACTTT	CASSGDPNSPLHF
TRBV4-3	NA	TRBD1	TRBJ2-4	TGCGCCAGCAGCATGGACAGGGGGCACCTATACATTCAGTACTTC	CASSMDRGHLYIQYF
TRBV14	NA	NA	TRBJ2-7	TGTGCCAGCAGCCAAGGGGGGAATTACCTATTCTCCTACGAGCAGTACTTC	CASSQGGNYLFSYEQYF
TRBV5-1	NA	NA	TRBJ1-1	TGCGCCAGCGCTCCCGAGGGGTCGAACACTGAAGCTTTCTTT	CASAPEGSNTEAFF
TRBV9	NA	NA	TRBJ1-4	TGTGCCAGCGGCGCGGGCTCAACTAATGAAAAACTGTTTTTT	CASGAGSTNEKLFF
TRBV3-1/TRBV3-2	NA	TRBD1	TRBJ1-1	TGTGCCAGCAGCTCCCTGGGACAGGGGAAGATACCGGGAGTGAACACTGAAGCTTTCTTT	CASSSLGQGKIPGVNTEAFF
TRBV6-1	NA	TRBD2	TRBJ2-7	TGTGCCAGCAGTGAAGTCGGGCTAGCGGGGGGGTTGGACTTC	CASSEVGLAGGLDF
TRBV7-9	once	NA	TRBJ1-4	TGTGCCAGCAGCTGGGACGGGGGGCATGACGAAAAACTGTTTTTT	CASSWDGGHDEKLFF
TRBV11-2	NA	NA	TRBJ1-2	TGTGCCAGCAGCTTGGGGGGGGCAGCTCGTAGCTATGGCTACACCTTC	CASSLGGAARSYGYTF
TRBV7-9	NA	TRBD1	TRBJ2-1	TGTGCCAGCAGCACGAGACAGGGAACCTTATACAATGAGCAGTTCTTC	CASSTRQGTLYNEQFF
TRBV3-1/TRBV3-2	NA	NA	TRBJ2-2	TGTGCCAGCAGCCAAGACGCGGCCGGAAGATCTAGATACGGGGAGCTGTTTTTT	CASSQDAAGRSRYGELFF
TRBV19	NA	NA	TRBJ1-5	TGTGCCAGTAGTATAGACGGAGTCAGGATGGTGAGTCAGCCCCAGCATTTT	CASSIDGVRMVSQPQHF
TRBV30	NA	NA	TRBJ1-5	TGTGCCTGGTGGAAGCCCCCAGGGCCCCAGCATTTT	CAWWKPPGPQHF
TRBV27	NA	NA	TRBJ1-2	TGTGCCAGCAGTGGGAGCTATGGGGGCTACACCTTC	CASSGSYGGYTF
TRBV6-4	NA	TRBD2	TRBJ2-3	TGTGCCAGCAGTGCGGAGCGGGGGGGCACAGATACGCAGTATTTT	CASSAERGGTDTQYF
TRBV5-1	NA	TRBD2	TRBJ2-3	TGCGCCAGCAGCTTGGCTAGCGGGGGGGTCACAGATACGCAGTATTTT	CASSLASGGVTDTQYF
TRBV6-6	NA	NA	TRBJ1-5	TGTGCCAGCAGTTACTCGACAACAGATAGCAATCAGCCCCAGCATTTT	CASSYSTTDSNQPQHF
TRBV12-3/TRBV12-4	NA	NA	TRBJ2-7	TGTGCCAGCAGTTTACGGGGGTCCTACGAGCAGTACTTC	CASSLRGSYEQYF